The clone carrying this T cell receptor beta chain was seen a handful of times. The sample originates from a study of T cells in Graves' hyperthyroidism and ophthalmopathy. Diagnoses were established using clinical symptoms, serum thyroxine and TRAb, thyroid ultrasound and orbital computed tomography. The investigators amplified TCR beta CDR3 regions from RNA transcripts. HTBI primers were employed in a first-round RT-PCR of the TCR CDR3. MiXCR, applied by TCRdb to the multiplex PCR reads, yields one record per CDR3 protein. The sample shows 350,000 to 450,000 distinct CDR3 sequences, approximately 18% of them seen only once. The CDR3 is 12 amino acids. V lost 3 bases, J lost 9 bases, and 9 bases lay in between.

The TCR originated in a young woman with Graves' hyperthyroidism that later progressed to Graves' ophthalmopathy. The chain couples TRBV12-3 or TRBV12-4 to TRBJ2-4; D is undetermined. Sequencing was performed on blood. The CDR3 coding sequence is TGTGCCAGCAGTTTGGAAGGTGGCATTCAGTACTTC. Protein product: CASSLEGGIQYF.